This TCR beta chain was recorded in a study of blood T cell repertoires in COVID-19. On the study more broadly: Spain, Italy and the United States supplied samples that represented acute and convalescent COVID-19.

Trimming removed 2 bases from V and 7 bases from J, with 9 bases in between. CDR3 size: 14 residues. Germline CDR1 and CDR2: MNHNS and SASEGT. Generated by immunoSEQ multiplex PCR, the TCRdb table keeps only in-frame clones and is missing some. The sample contains about 250,000 clones, roughly 86% of which appear only once. This receptor was identified in a man over 45 with acute or convalescent COVID-19. The sequenced sample was peripheral blood. The chain links TRBV6-1 to TRBJ1-6, with a tentative D call TRBD1 (5 bases). The CDR3 is CASSEMGLNSPLHF. As DNA, the CDR3 is TGTGCCAGCAGTGAAATGGGGCTCAATTCACCCCTCCACTTT.